This TCR beta chain emerged from a study of response to subunit inactivated influenza vaccine (dated by TCRdb to the late 2010s). Study-level background: To follow how T cells responded to a trivalent subunit inactivated influenza vaccine, the researchers relied on deep quantitative profiling of the T cell receptor repertoire.

Receptors were amplified or captured by RT-PCR. Sequencing instrument: Illumina HiSeq 2500. TCRdb reran the public reads through fastp at Q25 and MiXCR, keeping productive beta chains. All rows with the same CDR3 protein become a single entry with the most common DNA and genes. Within this sample are 500,000 to 600,000 distinct CDR3 sequences, with less than 8% of them counted one time only. The top ten clonotypes cover 13% of the sample. As concerns this clonotype: This receptor's antigen is unknown. No much larger clonotype is one base removed from it; base qualities were not supplied.

What the authors observed across the whole study: According to the authors, only a limited number of new T cells may be recruited by each seasonal influenza vaccination.

The germline ends are 10 bases apart after V is trimmed by 3 bases and J by 0 bases. From the germline V gene, CDR1 is MRHNA and CDR2 is SNTAGT. The CDR3 holds 15 amino acids from the cysteine to the phenylalanine. Just the 45-base CDR3 DNA is kept, in frame starting at base 1. The material was PBMCs from blood, obtained less than 25 months after vaccination. The TCR sequence derives from a man between 50 and 75 years old who received an inactivated influenza vaccine. Donor details come from another sample of the same person, matched by shared clones. The chain links TRBV6-4 with TRBJ2-3, with the D segment identity uncertain. The CDR3 reads CASSDGGASTDTQYF. The nucleotides are TGTGCCAGCAGTGATGGCGGTGCTAGCACAGATACGCAGTATTTT.